The present entry profiles one T cell receptor (beta chain) with its context. The source of the sample is a study of cytomegalovirus exposure and HLA in healthy donors. Per the germline V gene, CDR1 is LNHDA and CDR2 is SQIVND (reference sequence). This CDR3 contains 15 residues. V was clipped by 4 bases and J by 9 bases, with 19 bases between them. PCR employed 60 Vbeta and 13 Jbeta primers. Here immunoSEQ multiplex PCR was the method, and the copy in TCRdb shows in-frame clones only, minus some. The sample holds about 200,000 clones; more than 75% are singletons and the top ten take about 1.2%. The donors comprised healthy bone marrow donors.

The chain combines TRBV19 with TRBJ2-1; D is perhaps TRBD2 (6 bases). The source material was PBMCs. The sequence derives from a young man in good health and CMV-seronegative. CDR3 protein: CASSTGPRGSGEQFF. In nucleotides, the CDR3 is TGTGCCAGTAGTACTGGTCCCCGGGGGTCGGGTGAGCAGTTCTTC.